This TCR beta chain was recorded in a study of CD8+ T cells in alopecia areata. This CDR3 comprises 13 residues. Germline CDR1 and CDR2: SGHDT and YYEEEE. J gave up 3 bases and V 4 bases, and 4 bases lay outside the gene matches. This clone was seen a single time. Treatment here: oral pan-JAK inhibitor, 5-10 mg twice daily. Reverse transcribed after extraction, RNA yielded cDNA as the sequencing template. Some clones are missing from TCRdb's copy, which holds only in-frame ones; the method was immunoSEQ multiplex PCR. This sample carries about 180,000 clones, about half of them seen once, and the ten largest clones take about 9.4%.

This sequence originates from a human donor with alopecia areata. The specimen comprised CD8+ T cells sorted from blood, sampled at week 52, from a patient treated with tofacitinib. V is TRBV5-6 and J is TRBJ2-7; 7 bases are shared with TRBD1. CDR3 protein: CASSGGQIYEQYF. The CDR3 nucleotides read TGTGCCAGCAGCGGGGGACAGATCTACGAGCAGTACTTC.